Below, one T cell receptor (beta chain) is given with its context. Its specificity is not known. The PCR made use of 60 Vbeta and 13 Jbeta primers. This table comes from immunoSEQ multiplex PCR, and its TCRdb copy is limited to in-frame clones, with some not included. Here the sample spans some 130,000 clones, approximately 77% being singletons. The data are from a study of cytomegalovirus exposure and HLA in healthy donors. Study information: The roughly 100 million unique TCR beta sequences, from around 200 million T cells, were found by an earlier analysis.

Broader study findings: A later analysis linked a missense DCLRE1C variant to TCR beta V- and J-gene trimming. Highly shared variants forming one cluster were likely a sequencing artifact. As was reported, the classifier diagnosed cytomegalovirus status with high specificity and sensitivity.

The receptor was isolated from a woman aged 60-75 years in good health and CMV-seronegative. Sequenced sample: PBMCs.

The CDR3 sequence: CASSYGTGGIDEQFF. CDR3 bases: TGTGCCAGCAGTTACGGGACAGGGGGCATCGATGAGCAGTTCTTC. The V call is TRBV28, the J call TRBJ2-1; 12 nucleotides agree with TRBD1. The germline V gene has CDR1 MDHEN and CDR2 SYDVKM. The J segment lost 8 bases and the V segment lost 4 bases, leaving 6 bases of the junction unmatched. CDR3 size: 15 residues.